Shown below are 2 T cell receptor beta chains from a single sample sequenced in a study of T cell repertoires in cytomegalovirus infection. MiXCR was run by TCRdb on the reads, yielding one entry per CDR3 protein. Of a few hundred thousand distinct CDR3 sequences in the sample, just under 40% are singletons; the top ten hold 48%. These TCRs are of unknown antigen specificity. This specimen was cultured PBMCs, taken from culture after CMV antigen stimulation. These TCRs come from a human donor in good health (CMV status not recorded). Some clones in this sample may be carry-over from other donors' samples.

The chain recombines TRBV7-2 with TRBJ1-1; D is unresolved. CDR3 length: 12 residues. The V gene lost 5 bases and the J gene lost 0 bases, with 4 bases spanning the gap. Looked up from germline, CDR1 is SGHTA and CDR2 is FQGNSA. The CDR3 region has the DNA TGTGCCAGCAGCCACATGAACACTGAAGCTTTCTTT. It is translated as CASSHMNTEAFF. The full variable domain, with the rest looked up from reference TRBV7-2 and TRBJ1-1, is GAGVSQSPSNKVTEKGKDVELRCDPISGHTALYWYRQSLGQGLEFLIYFQGNSAPDKSGLPSDRFSAERTGGSVSTLTIQRTQQEDSAVYLCASSHMNTEAFFGQGTRLTVV.

With respect to this clonotype: At one boundary the junction diverges from the germline segment, which might be a read error. The chain couples TRBV7-2 to TRBJ2-7; 7 bases are shared with TRBD1. The CDR3 loop spans 14 amino acids. The germline V gene has CDR1 SGHTA and CDR2 FQGNSA. The CDR3 here is CASSSPDRLNLGDF. The CDR3 region has the DNA TGTGCCAGCAGCTCTCCGGACAGGTTAAACCTCGGGGACTTC. The full variable domain, rest sourced from reference TRBV7-2 and TRBJ2-7, is GAGVSQSPSNKVTEKGKDVELRCDPISGHTALYWYRQSLGQGLEFLIYFQGNSAPDKSGLPSDRFSAERTGGSVSTLTIQRTQQEDSAVYLCASSSPDRLNLGDFGPGTRLTVT.